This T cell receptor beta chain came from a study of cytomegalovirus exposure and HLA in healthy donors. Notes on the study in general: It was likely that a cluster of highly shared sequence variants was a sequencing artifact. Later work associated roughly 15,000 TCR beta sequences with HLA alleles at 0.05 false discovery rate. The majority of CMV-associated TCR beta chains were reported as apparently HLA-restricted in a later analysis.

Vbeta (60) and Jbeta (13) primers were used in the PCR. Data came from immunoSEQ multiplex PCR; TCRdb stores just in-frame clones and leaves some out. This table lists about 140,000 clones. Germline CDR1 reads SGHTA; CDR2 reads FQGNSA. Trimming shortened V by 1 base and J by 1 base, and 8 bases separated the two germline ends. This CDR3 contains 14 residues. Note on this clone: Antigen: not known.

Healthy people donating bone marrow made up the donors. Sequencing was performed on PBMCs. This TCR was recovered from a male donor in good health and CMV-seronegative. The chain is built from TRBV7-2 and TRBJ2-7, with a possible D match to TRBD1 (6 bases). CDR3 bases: TGTGCCAGCAGCTTAGAGGGGGTTTCCTACGAGCAGTACTTC. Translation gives CASSLEGVSYEQYF. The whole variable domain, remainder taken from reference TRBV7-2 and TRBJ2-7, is GAGVSQSPSNKVTEKGKDVELRCDPISGHTALYWYRQSLGQGLEFLIYFQGNSAPDKSGLPSDRFSAERTGGSVSTLTIQRTQQEDSAVYLCASSLEGVSYEQYFGPGTRLTVT.